This TCR beta chain was identified during a study of cytomegalovirus exposure and HLA in healthy donors. Findings and caveats of the study: Solely CMV serostatus was available to characterize immune exposure.

60 Vbeta and 13 Jbeta primers were used in PCR. Assay: immunoSEQ multiplex PCR; the TCRdb copy retains only in-frame clones and omits some. Recorded for this sample: 200,000 to 250,000 clones. A word on this clone: Its antigen is not identified.

Trimming removed 8 bases from V and 0 bases from J; junction bases left unmatched: 5. The CDR3 is 15 amino acids. CDR1 and CDR2 from the germline V gene are WNHNN and SYGVQD (reference sequence). The source of this sequence is a girl aged 2-10 years in good health and CMV-seropositive. The source material was PBMCs. The chain employs TRBV10-1 and TRBJ2-1; 9 nucleotides align to TRBD1. CDR3 bases: TGCGCCAGCTCCCGGACAGGGGCCTCCTACAATGAGCAGTTCTTC. It translates to CASSRTGASYNEQFF.